This entry concerns a single TCR beta chain. Its target antigen remains unknown. Per-base qualities were not stored, and no clone one base away is much larger. The data derive from a study of beta chain features in type 1 diabetes (dated by TCRdb to between 2017 and 2018). As for the study more broadly: Mean age, gender distribution, total cell number and subset yield were not different between patients and healthy donors. A total of 107,917,701 sorted cells were examined across all samples, and the number of cells per subset was strongly correlated with RNA yield. In the study, TCRB repertoires of sorted circulating CD4+ T cell subsets from recently diagnosed type 1 diabetes patients were compared with those of matched healthy donors. Regulatory and stem cell-like memory subsets were obtained from only 8 patients and roughly eight healthy donors, while naive and central memory subsets were obtained from all 30 or so donors.

The entire amount of isolated RNA was reverse transcribed using the High Capacity cDNA Reverse Transcription Kit, so the sequenced TCRB transcripts were expressed ones. Deep immunoSEQ sequencing was performed on naive, central memory and regulatory T cell samples, with an average of roughly 4 million total reads per sample. After sorted cells were lysed in RLT buffer, RNA was extracted with DNase-treated RNeasy Micro or Mini kits, with the choice depending on cell number. To prevent cross-contamination, every cell subset was processed on its own, while patient and healthy donor samples were processed together. The immunoSEQ multiplex PCR was used to amplify TCRB sequences from cDNA, generating 87-bp fragments that spanned the CDR3 region. Amplicons were sequenced on the Illumina HiSeq platform. For the original study's pipeline: PCR bias was corrected computationally using synthetic template baselines, and reads within Hamming distance 2 were collapsed, with unmergeable singletons discarded. Reads were aligned against IMGT so that V, D and J genes, CDR3 length and insertions or deletions at six rearrangement sites could be assigned. Clonotype counts were normalized to sorted cell number within each subset before computing true diversity and Gini coefficients with the tcR R package. Repertoire sharing was quantified using the overlap coefficient calculated on TCRB nucleotide sequences. TCRdb carries this immuneACCESS record with in-frame sequences only. Its versions omit some clonotypes, under half of them owing to an unresolved V gene in the studies checked, with the rest unexplained. The V and J calls and clone size come from that table; D and trimming were worked out from the DNA. This sample lists 140,000 or so clones; roughly a tenth were detected once. The leading ten clones occupy approximately 0.68% of the sample.

What the study reported, not specific to this receptor: Because small numbers of individuals were included in the HLA sub-analyses, any influence of HLA type on TCRB rearrangement was left unresolved. Patients with type 1 diabetes made fewer insertions and deleted more nucleotides at VDJ recombination sites, implying thymic rearrangement abnormalities. Because cDNA was sequenced instead of genomic DNA, highly expressing activated cells could be over-represented, though the groups showed no difference in activation or CD3 levels. A moderate but significant shortening of TCRB CDR3 length was observed in type 1 diabetes patients in all four CD4+ subsets. Shorter templates might have been favored by PCR, but patient and control samples were amplified and corrected together, so both groups would have been affected equally by any skew. Naive, central memory and regulatory TCRB repertoires appeared to be more alike among patients than among healthy donors.

From each donor, a single peripheral blood sample of approximately 120 mL on average was drawn into heparinised tubes. Using a panel that included CD45RO, CCR7, CD25, CD127, CD95 and CD27, naive, central memory, regulatory and stem cell-like memory CD4+ T cells were sorted on a BD FACSAria II. Every sorted population had a purity above 95%. PBMCs were separated immediately by Lymphoprep density gradient centrifugation and were stained directly, without being cultured. Samples were stained and sorted in pairs, with one healthy donor and one patient per experiment, so that batch effects were minimized. This receptor was taken from a man between 18 and 35 years old in good health. Sequenced sample: central memory CD4+ T cells from blood.

DNA sequence: TGTGCCAGCAGATGGACAGAAGAGACCCAGTACTTC. Translation gives CASRWTEETQYF. The chain couples TRBV2 to TRBJ2-5, and TRBD1 may be the D gene, going by 6 matching bases. The CDR3 contains 12 residues, cysteine and phenylalanine counted. The retained sequence is limited to the CDR3, 36 bases, with the frame set at the first base. Relative to germline, V is 6 bases shorter and J is 3 bases shorter, with 8 bases between their ends. According to the germline V gene, CDR1 reads SNHLY and CDR2 reads FYNNEI.